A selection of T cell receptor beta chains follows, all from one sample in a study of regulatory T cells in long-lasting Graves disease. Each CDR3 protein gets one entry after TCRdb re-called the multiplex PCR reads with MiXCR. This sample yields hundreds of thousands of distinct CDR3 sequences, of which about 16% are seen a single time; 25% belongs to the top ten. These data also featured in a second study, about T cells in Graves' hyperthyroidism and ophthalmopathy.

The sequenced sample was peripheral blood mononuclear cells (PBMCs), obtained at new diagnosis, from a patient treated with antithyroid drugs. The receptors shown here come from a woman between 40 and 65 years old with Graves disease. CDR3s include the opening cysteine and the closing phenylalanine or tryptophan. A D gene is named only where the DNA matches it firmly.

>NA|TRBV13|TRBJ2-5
CASSLRAETQYF
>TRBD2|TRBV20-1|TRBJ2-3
CSALSGGADTQYF
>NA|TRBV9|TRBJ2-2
CASSVGFGGTGELFF
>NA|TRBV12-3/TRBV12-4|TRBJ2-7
CASSLLSGKEQYF
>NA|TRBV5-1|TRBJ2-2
CASSLIGEMPGELFF
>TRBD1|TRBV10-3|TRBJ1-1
CAVSGTGGNTEAFF
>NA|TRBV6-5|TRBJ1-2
CASSLYLGYTF
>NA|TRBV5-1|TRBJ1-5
CASSSRQPQHF
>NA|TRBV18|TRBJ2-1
CASSRGPGVYNEQFF
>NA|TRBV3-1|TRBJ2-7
CASSQGSGEQYF
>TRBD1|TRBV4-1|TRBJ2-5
CASSQQTGLETQYF
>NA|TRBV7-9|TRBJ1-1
CASSGHLNTEAFF
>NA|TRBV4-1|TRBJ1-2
CASSQAVWGVDYGYTF
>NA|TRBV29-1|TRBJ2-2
CSVEVRTGELFF
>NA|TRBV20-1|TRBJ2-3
CSADMAADTDTQYF
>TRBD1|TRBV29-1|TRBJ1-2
CSLLDRVSGYTF
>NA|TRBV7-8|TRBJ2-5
CASSFREPQETQYF
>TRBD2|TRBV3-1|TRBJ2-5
CASSQPTRRGGAQYF
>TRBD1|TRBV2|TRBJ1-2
CASSVGGQANYGYTF
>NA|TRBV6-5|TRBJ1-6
CASSYLQISNSPLHF
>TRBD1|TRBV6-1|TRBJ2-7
CASSSQGQGSHEQYF
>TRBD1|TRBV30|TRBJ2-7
CAWTGGNEQYF
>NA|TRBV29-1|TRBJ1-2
CSVDGLGYGYTF
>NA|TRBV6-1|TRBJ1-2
CASSRDLGYTF
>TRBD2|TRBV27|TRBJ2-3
CASRGGGFLAQYF
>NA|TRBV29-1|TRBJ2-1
CSVEVGPSYNEQFF
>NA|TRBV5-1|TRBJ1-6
CASSLEGPTLSYNSPLHF
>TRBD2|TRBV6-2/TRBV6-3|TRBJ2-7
CASRGGGSGEQYF
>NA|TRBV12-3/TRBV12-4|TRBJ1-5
CASSPKDRTSNQPQHF
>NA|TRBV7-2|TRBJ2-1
CASSPRTNNEQFF
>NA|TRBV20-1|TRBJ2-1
CSARDWRGEQFF
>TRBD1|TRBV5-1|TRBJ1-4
CASSPGTALYYEKLFF
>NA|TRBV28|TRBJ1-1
CASSFVQSYTEAFF
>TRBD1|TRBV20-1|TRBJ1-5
CSASGTGGDQPQHF
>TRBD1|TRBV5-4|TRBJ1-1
CASSPSQGAYTEAFF
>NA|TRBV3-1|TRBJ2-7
CASSPAYRDYYEQYF
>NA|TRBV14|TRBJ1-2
CASVPGPAGYTF
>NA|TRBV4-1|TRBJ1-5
CASSRTWVSQPQHF
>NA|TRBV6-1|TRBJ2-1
CASSLGAVPGNEQFF
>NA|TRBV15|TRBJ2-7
CATSREGLYEQYF
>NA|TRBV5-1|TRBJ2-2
CASSLQDTGELFF
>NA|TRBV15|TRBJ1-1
CATSSGRQAVNTEAFF
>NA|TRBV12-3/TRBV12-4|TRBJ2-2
CASSLGVGELFF
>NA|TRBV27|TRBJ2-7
CASSLSGGDTYEQYF
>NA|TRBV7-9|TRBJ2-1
CASSSPGLGNYNEQFF
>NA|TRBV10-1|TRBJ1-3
CATSNGLTSGNTIYF
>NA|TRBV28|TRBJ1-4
CASSLSLLGLKLFF
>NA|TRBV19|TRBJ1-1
CASSQGWGTEAFF
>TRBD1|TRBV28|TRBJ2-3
CASSLIGIRDRDSDTQYF
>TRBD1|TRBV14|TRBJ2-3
CASSPTGVGDTQYF
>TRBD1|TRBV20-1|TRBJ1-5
CSAKGTGEYQPQHF
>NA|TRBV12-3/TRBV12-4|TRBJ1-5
CASTPGLSNQPQHF